These 32 T cell receptor beta chains were sequenced from one sample in a study of monozygotic twins with inflammatory bowel disease. TCRdb reprocessed the 5' RACE reads and stores each CDR3 protein as one record, lacking DNA. The sample yields 70,000 to 95,000 distinct CDR3 sequences, of which the top ten take up about 7.4%. The specimen sequenced was blood. These receptors were collected from a human donor with ulcerative colitis or Crohn's disease, or a healthy co-twin of an affected twin (not recorded which).

The rearrangement uses TRBV27 and TRBJ1-5; lacking DNA, the TRBD1 call made by TCRdb goes unchecked. Germline lookup yields CDR1 MNHEY and CDR2 SMNVEV (reference sequence). There are 14 residues in the CDR3. This CDR3 reads CASSFQGGNQPQHF.

The V and J genes are TRBV15 and TRBJ2-2; TCRdb names TRBD1, which stays unverified in the absence of DNA. The CDR3 is made up of 16 amino acids. Germline loops: CDR1 LNHNV, CDR2 YYDKDF (reference sequence). This CDR3 reads CATSRVDRVVTGELFF.

J is TRBJ1-4 and V is TRBV5-1; TCRdb proposes TRBD1, but this gene call is untestable without DNA. The CDR3 runs to 15 residues. Germline loops: CDR1 SGHRS, CDR2 YFSETQ. The CDR3 spells CASSTEGQGGEKLFF.

The gene calls are TRBV29-1 and TRBJ1-4; the TCRdb D gene call, TRBD1, has no DNA to confirm it. CDR1 SQVTM and CDR2 ANQGSEA come from the germline V gene. CDR3 length equals 12 residues. CDR3 sequence: CSVQGAEEKLFF.

This sequence joins TRBV7-9 and TRBJ2-1; TCRdb proposes TRBD2, but this gene call is untestable without DNA. The CDR3 sequence is 14 residues long. Germline V CDR1 and CDR2: SEHNR, FQNEAQ (reference sequence). The CDR3 loop reads CASSAGGAANEQFF. The entire variable domain, with the rest obtained from reference TRBV7-9 and TRBJ2-1, is as follows: DTGVSQNPRHKITKRGQNVTFRCDPISEHNRLYWYRQTLGQGPEFLTYFQNEAQLEKSRLLSDRFSAERPKGSFSTLEIQRTEQGDSAMYLCASSAGGAANEQFFGPGTRLTVL.

The chain has TRBV20-1 and TRBJ2-1; TCRdb's D call of TRBD1 is untestable without DNA. Germline CDR1 is DFQATT and CDR2 is SNEGSKA (reference sequence). The CDR3 covers 14 residues. The CDR3 sequence: CSAEPGQGYNEQFF.

The gene calls are TRBV7-8 and TRBJ2-2. This CDR3 region has 14 residues. The germline V gene encodes CDR1 SGHVS and CDR2 FQNEAQ. CDR3 loop: CAGSLGLNTGELFF.

The V call is TRBV27, the J call TRBJ1-1; the TRBD1 assignment by TCRdb is unverifiable without DNA. The CDR3 has 13 residues. Per the germline V gene, CDR1 is MNHEY and CDR2 is SMNVEV (reference sequence). The CDR3 is CASSEVRGLEAFF.

The chain has TRBV12-3 or TRBV12-4 and TRBJ1-3. The CDR3 has 17 residues. CDR3 sequence reads: CASIMRMFNSSGNTIYF.

V is TRBV18 and J is TRBJ2-2. The CDR3 has 15 amino acids. CDR1 and CDR2 from the germline V gene are KGHSH and LQKENI. The CDR3 is CASSAGTGNTGELFF.

The V gene is TRBV2, the J gene TRBJ1-5; without DNA, the TCRdb call of TRBD1 cannot be checked. The CDR3 consists of 17 residues. Germline V gene data show CDR1 as SNHLY and CDR2 as FYNNEI. The CDR3 loop reads CASSGVMGVGSNQPQHF.

The V and J genes are TRBV2 and TRBJ2-3. The germline gives CDR1 SNHLY, CDR2 FYNNEI. The CDR3 is 14 amino acids. The CDR3 protein is CASLSGSYTDTQYF.

The CDR3 protein is CASSPSGATDTQYF. The chain employs TRBV7-3 and TRBJ2-3; lacking DNA, the TRBD1 call made by TCRdb goes unchecked. Germline V lookup: CDR1 SGHTA, CDR2 FQGTGA. This CDR3 contains 14 residues.

The rearrangement uses TRBV4-1 and TRBJ2-1; the D call of TRBD1 rests on TCRdb alone, since no DNA is present to check it. The CDR3 loop spans 17 amino acids. Germline-derived CDR1 and CDR2 are MGHRA and YSYEKL. CDR3 amino acids: CASSHERGQGVGNEQFF.

The chain uses TRBV12-3 or TRBV12-4 and TRBJ2-7; TCRdb names TRBD2, which stays unverified in the absence of DNA. This CDR3 is 12 amino acids long. The CDR3 region is CASSRLAGEQYF.

V gene TRBV11-2 combines with J gene TRBJ1-1. The germline CDR1 and CDR2 sequences are SGHAT and FQNNGV. The CDR3 totals 16 residues. The CDR3 loop is CASSLISYGGGTEAFF. The whole variable domain, filled in from reference TRBV11-2 and TRBJ1-1, reads EAGVAQSPRYKIIEKRQSVAFWCNPISGHATLYWYQQILGQGPKLLIQFQNNGVVDDSQLPKDRFSAERLKGVDSTLKIQPAKLEDSAVYLCASSLISYGGGTEAFFGQGTRLTVV.

The V gene is TRBV11-2, the J gene TRBJ1-2; TCRdb names TRBD1, which stays unverified in the absence of DNA. The germline gives CDR1 SGHAT, CDR2 FQNNGV. CDR3 length equals 15 residues. Here the CDR3 reads CASGSYGGLEDGYTF.

This chain uses TRBV21-1 with TRBJ2-7. TRBV21-1 is tagged as a pseudogene. The length of the CDR3 is 12 residues. CDR3 sequence reads: CASPGQPYEQYF.

This rearrangement joins TRBV5-1 to TRBJ2-3. CDR1 is SGHRS and CDR2 is YFSETQ in the germline V gene. The CDR3 runs 13 residues. The CDR3 reads CASSPQVTDTQYF.

This sequence joins TRBV3-1 and TRBJ2-3. Germline V lookup: CDR1 LGHDT, CDR2 YNNKEL (reference sequence). CDR3 size: 16 residues. The CDR3 here is CASSQEGVYRTDTQYF.

The rearrangement uses TRBV29-1 and TRBJ1-1. The CDR3 is made up of 13 amino acids. Germline CDR1 and CDR2: SQVTM and ANQGSEA. The CDR3 region is CSVFGSGGTEAFF.

The CDR3: CASSLVSKGGGYTF. V gene TRBV5-6 combines with J gene TRBJ1-2; TCRdb's D call of TRBD1 is untestable without DNA. Germline CDR1 reads SGHDT; CDR2 reads YYEEEE. CDR3 size: 14 residues.

The chain employs TRBV5-6 and TRBJ1-1; TCRdb indicates TRBD1, and absent DNA this call remains unverified. Germline V gene sequence: CDR1 SGHDT, CDR2 YYEEEE. This CDR3 has 16 amino acids. The CDR3 reads CASSDDRAGGNTEAFF. Full variable domain (remainder filled in from reference TRBV5-6 and TRBJ1-1): DAGVTQSPTHLIKTRGQQVTLRCSPKSGHDTVSWYQQALGQGPQFIFQYYEEEERQRGNFPDRFSGHQFPNYSSELNVNALLLGDSALYLCASSDDRAGGNTEAFFGQGTRLTVV.

The CDR3 spells CASSPKGTVRQGAYEQYF. The chain joins TRBV18 to TRBJ2-7; TCRdb lists TRBD1, though no DNA is available to test this call. The germline V gene has CDR1 KGHSH and CDR2 LQKENI. The CDR3 is 18 residues long.

This chain joins TRBV7-9 and TRBJ1-6; there is no DNA to check the TCRdb D call of TRBD1. This CDR3 spans 15 amino acids. Per germline, CDR1 SEHNR and CDR2 FQNEAQ (reference sequence). CDR3: CASSVPGQGHSPLHF.

CDR3 region: CASSLVGSGNSQPQHF. The chain combines TRBV7-8 with TRBJ1-5. The CDR3 has 16 amino acids. Germline-derived CDR1 and CDR2 are SGHVS and FQNEAQ.

This rearrangement joins TRBV20-1 to TRBJ1-5; TCRdb proposes TRBD1, but this gene call is untestable without DNA. CDR1 and CDR2 from the germline V gene are DFQATT and SNEGSKA (reference sequence). The CDR3 is made up of 13 amino acids. The CDR3 here is CSARGGVSQPQHF.

The V call is TRBV27, the J call TRBJ2-1; TCRdb lists TRBD2, though no DNA is available to test this call. The CDR3 covers 14 residues. Germline assignment: CDR1 MNHEY and CDR2 SMNVEV (reference sequence). CDR3 amino acids: CASVGLAAPNEQFF.

This chain connects TRBV5-1 to TRBJ2-7; no DNA is available, so the TRBD1 call from TCRdb remains unchecked. CDR1 is SGHRS, CDR2 YFSETQ, per germline. The CDR3 sequence is 14 residues long. CDR3 sequence reads: CASSRGTDPYEQYF.

The chain is built from TRBV5-6 and TRBJ2-1; there is no DNA to check the TCRdb D call of TRBD1. Germline V gene lookup returns CDR1 SGHDT and CDR2 YYEEEE. This CDR3 region has 12 residues. CDR3 sequence: CASSRDINEQFF.

CDR3 sequence: CASSYRGPTEAFF. The chain combines TRBV6-5 with TRBJ1-1. Germline CDR1 MNHEY, CDR2 SVGAGI. This CDR3 contains 13 residues.

The chain carries TRBV7-9 and TRBJ1-1; TCRdb calls TRBD1, which cannot be checked without DNA. CDR3 length: 12 amino acids. The germline CDR1 and CDR2 sequences are SEHNR and FQNEAQ (reference sequence). This chain's CDR3 is CAIINRGGEAFF.